This T cell receptor (beta chain) was profiled in a study of human T cells and chemical hapten exposure. This clonotype appeared many times. Time point noted: patch test 1, 2 weeks after DPC sensitization. Indicated treatment: therapeutic diphenylcyclopropenone sensitization with weekly scalp DPC. The template was total RNA from unfractionated whole blood. TCRdb fed the RACE reads into MiXCR, producing one record per CDR3 protein. Counted here are approximately 400,000 distinct CDR3 sequences, approximately 4.4% occurring once; the ten biggest clones make up 2% to 2.5%. The TCR was taken from a woman aged 45-60 years with alopecia areata. Some clones in this sample may be carry-over from other donors' samples. The sample here was whole blood, taken in connection with sensitization to the hapten diphenylcyclopropenone (DPC).

CDR3 bases: TGTGCCACCCTGGGACAGGGAGTCACTGAAGCTTTCTTT. Protein product: CATLGQGVTEAFF. The chain couples TRBV10-3 to TRBJ1-1; 9 bases fit TRBD1. Trimming cost V 10 bases and J 4 bases; bases outside gene matches: 7. CDR3 length: 13 amino acids. Per germline, CDR1 ENHRY and CDR2 SYGVKD.